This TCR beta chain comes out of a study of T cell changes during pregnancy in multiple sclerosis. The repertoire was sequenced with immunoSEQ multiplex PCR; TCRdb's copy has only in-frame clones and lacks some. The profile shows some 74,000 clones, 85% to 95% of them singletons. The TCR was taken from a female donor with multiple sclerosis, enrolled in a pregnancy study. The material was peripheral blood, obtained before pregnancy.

This chain's CDR3 is CASSEARSSNQPQHF. The CDR3 DNA sequence: TGTGCCAGCAGTGAAGCTCGGAGTAGCAATCAGCCCCAGCATTTT. V and J are TRBV2 and TRBJ1-5; D is unresolved. Looked up from germline, CDR1 is SNHLY and CDR2 is FYNNEI. The V end was cut by 0 bases, the J end by 0 bases, with 6 bases between. The CDR3 covers 15 residues.